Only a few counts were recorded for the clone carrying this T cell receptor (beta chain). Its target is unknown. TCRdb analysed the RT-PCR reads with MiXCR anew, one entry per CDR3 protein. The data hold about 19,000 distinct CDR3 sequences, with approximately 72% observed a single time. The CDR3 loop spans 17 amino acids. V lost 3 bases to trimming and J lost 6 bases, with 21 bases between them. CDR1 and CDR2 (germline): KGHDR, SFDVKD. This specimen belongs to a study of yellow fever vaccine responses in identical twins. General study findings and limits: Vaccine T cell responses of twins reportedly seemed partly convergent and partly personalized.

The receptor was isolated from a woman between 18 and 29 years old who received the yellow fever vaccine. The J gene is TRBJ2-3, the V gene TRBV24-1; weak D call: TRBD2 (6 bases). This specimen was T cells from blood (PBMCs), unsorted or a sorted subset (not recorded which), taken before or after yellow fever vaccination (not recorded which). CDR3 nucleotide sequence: TGTGCCACCAGTGATACGACTAGTGGGATGGTAGGTGATACGCAGTATTTT. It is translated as CATSDTTSGMVGDTQYF.